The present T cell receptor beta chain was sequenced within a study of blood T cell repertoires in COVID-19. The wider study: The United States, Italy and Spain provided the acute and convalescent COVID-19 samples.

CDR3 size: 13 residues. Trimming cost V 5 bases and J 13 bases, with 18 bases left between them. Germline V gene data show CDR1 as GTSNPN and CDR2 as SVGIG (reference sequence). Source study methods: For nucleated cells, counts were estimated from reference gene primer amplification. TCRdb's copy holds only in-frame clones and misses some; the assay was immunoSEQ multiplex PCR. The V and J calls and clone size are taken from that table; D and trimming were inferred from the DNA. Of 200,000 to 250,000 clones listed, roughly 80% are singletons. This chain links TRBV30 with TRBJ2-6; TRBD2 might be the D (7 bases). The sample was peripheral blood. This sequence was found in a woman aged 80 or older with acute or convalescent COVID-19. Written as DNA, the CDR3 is TGTGCCTGGGGGAGGGACACCTCAATGGTCCTGACTTTC. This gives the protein CAWGRDTSMVLTF.